The rows below give T cell receptor beta chains drawn from one sample of a study of blood T cells in healthy people across ages. From the 5' RACE reads, TCRdb called clonotypes with MiXCR, one entry per CDR3 protein. The table lists 890,000 or so distinct CDR3 sequences, about 62% of them singletons. Sequences were obtained from blood. These TCRs come from a man aged 30 to 39 in good health. The CDR3 runs from the conserved cysteine through the conserved F or W. A D gene is named only where the DNA matches it firmly. The listing skips clone size in some rows; elsewhere it reads once, few, many or a size class.

TRBV7-2	.	TRBD2	TRBJ2-7	CASSQTPGLAGLLYEQYF	TGTGCCAGCAGCCAAACCCCGGGACTAGCGGGGCTCCTCTACGAGCAGTACTTC
TRBV4-3	.	TRBD1	TRBJ1-4	CASSQGTGTNGVLFF	TGCGCCAGCAGCCAAGGGACAGGGACTAATGGAGTACTGTTTTTT
TRBV25-1	.	.	TRBJ2-1	CASSEFGRQSPFF	TGTGCCAGCAGTGAATTCGGACGCCAGAGTCCGTTCTTC
TRBV7-2	.	.	TRBJ2-1	CASSLGLNNEQFF	TGTGCCAGCAGCCTGGGACTTAACAATGAGCAGTTCTTC
TRBV6-5	.	.	TRBJ2-1	CASSYVGDEQFF	TGTGCCAGCAGTTACGTAGGGGATGAGCAGTTCTTC
TRBV6-1	.	.	TRBJ2-1	CASSERQPGGEQFF	TGTGCCAGCAGTGAGAGGCAACCCGGGGGTGAGCAGTTCTTC
TRBV28	.	.	TRBJ2-4	CASSLANIQYF	TGTGCCAGCAGTTTGGCTAACATTCAGTACTTC
TRBV6-2/TRBV6-3	.	.	TRBJ2-7	CASRPNSGNEQYF	TGTGCCAGCAGACCCAATAGCGGCAATGAGCAGTACTTC
TRBV12-3/TRBV12-4	.	TRBD1	TRBJ1-5	CASSPGQGWNQPQHF	TGTGCCAGCAGCCCTGGACAGGGGTGGAATCAGCCCCAGCATTTT
TRBV11-1	.	TRBD1	TRBJ2-2	CASSLASPGTANTGELFF	TGTGCCAGCAGCTTAGCCTCTCCCGGGACAGCGAACACCGGGGAGCTGTTTTTT
TRBV12-3/TRBV12-4	.	.	TRBJ2-7	CASSFFPASSYEQYF	TGTGCCAGCAGTTTCTTTCCGGCGAGCTCCTACGAGCAGTACTTC
TRBV28	few	TRBD2	TRBJ2-7	CASSLGAGGEQYF	TGTGCCAGCAGTTTGGGCGCGGGGGGCGAGCAGTACTTC
TRBV2	.	TRBD2	TRBJ2-1	CASGLAAHNEQFF	TGTGCCAGCGGACTAGCGGCCCACAATGAGCAGTTCTTC
TRBV9	once	TRBD2	TRBJ2-7	CAGSSGLAGLSYEQYF	TGTGCCGGCAGTTCGGGACTAGCGGGTCTTTCCTACGAGCAGTACTTC
TRBV18	.	.	TRBJ1-5	CASSPGGRVYQPQHF	TGTGCCAGCTCACCGGGAGGTCGAGTTTATCAGCCCCAGCATTTT
TRBV2	few	.	TRBJ2-4	CASSDPGPRGNIQYF	TGTGCCAGCAGTGACCCGGGACCCAGGGGAAACATTCAGTACTTC
TRBV7-9	once	.	TRBJ1-1	CASSLGQAEAFF	TGTGCCAGCAGCTTAGGACAGGCTGAAGCTTTCTTT
TRBV12-3/TRBV12-4	.	TRBD2	TRBJ2-5	CASSLRQRGYETQYF	TGTGCCAGCAGTTTGCGCCAGCGGGGGTATGAGACCCAGTACTTC
TRBV15	few	.	TRBJ2-5	CATSRVETQYF	TGTGCCACCAGCAGAGTAGAGACCCAGTACTTC
TRBV20-1	.	TRBD1	TRBJ2-7	CSAGAQGAEEQYF	TGCAGTGCTGGAGCGCAGGGGGCCGAGGAGCAGTACTTC
TRBV5-1	.	TRBD1	TRBJ2-5	CASSFPGQGVLRETQYF	TGCGCCAGCAGCTTTCCGGGACAGGGGGTCCTCAGGGAGACCCAGTACTTC
TRBV4-2	.	TRBD2	TRBJ2-1	CASSQGKIAGYNEQFF	TGTGCCAGCAGCCAAGGGAAGATAGCGGGGTACAATGAGCAGTTCTTC
TRBV20-1	.	TRBD2	TRBJ2-1	CSAPRLAGAEQFF	TGCAGTGCTCCCCGACTAGCGGGGGCTGAGCAGTTCTTC
TRBV29-1	.	.	TRBJ1-2	CSVGKQGPYGYTF	TGCAGCGTGGGGAAACAGGGACCCTATGGCTACACCTTC
TRBV27	.	.	TRBJ1-5	CASSLSAGQPQHF	TGTGCCAGCAGTTTATCGGCCGGGCAGCCCCAGCATTTT
TRBV7-2	.	TRBD1	TRBJ2-5	CASSATGGWETQYF	TGTGCCAGCAGCGCGACAGGGGGCTGGGAGACCCAGTACTTC
TRBV20-1	few	TRBD2	TRBJ2-3	CRAPAGGDTQYF	TGCAGGGCCCCCGCGGGGGGAGATACGCAGTATTTT
TRBV20-1	few	TRBD1	TRBJ1-5	CSARETGDQPQHF	TGCAGTGCTAGAGAAACAGGGGATCAGCCCCAGCATTTT
TRBV5-6	.	.	TRBJ1-1	CASSLADRLNTEAFF	TGTGCCAGCAGCTTGGCCGACAGGTTGAACACTGAAGCTTTCTTT